These 18 T cell receptor beta chains were sequenced from one sample in a study of blood T cells in healthy people across ages. A second 7 to 11 cycle PCR used barcoded and J-beta primers. From the 5' RACE reads, TCRdb called clonotypes with MiXCR, one entry per CDR3 protein. The sample lists approximately 490,000 distinct CDR3 sequences; 20% to 30% were seen once. This sample also appeared in a second study, on T cells of mothers and their children.

Sequencing was carried out using blood. The receptor source for this set is a boy younger than 18 in good health.

The chain is built from TRBV5-4 and TRBJ2-3; 11 positions match TRBD2. V shed 5 bases, J shed 2 bases, and the junction held 4 bases outside the gene matches. The CDR3 consists of 15 residues. Looked up from germline, CDR1 is SGHNT and CDR2 is YYREEE (reference sequence). This chain's CDR3 is CASSGTSGFTDTQYF. The CDR3 coding sequence is TGTGCCAGCAGTGGGACTAGCGGATTCACAGATACGCAGTATTTT.

This chain links TRBV5-1 with TRBJ2-1, with D possibly TRBD2 on 6 matching bases. The ends were cut back, 0 bases at V and 6 bases at J, with 13 bases in the middle. CDR1 and CDR2 (germline): SGHRS, YFSETQ. This CDR3 spans 15 amino acids. CDR3 amino acids: CASSLVVTSLNEQFF. The CDR3 DNA follows: TGCGCCAGCAGCTTGGTGGTGACTAGTCTCAATGAGCAGTTCTTC. Supplemented by reference TRBV5-1 and TRBJ2-1, the full variable domain reads KAGVTQTPRYLIKTRGQQVTLSCSPISGHRSVSWYQQTPGQGLQFLFEYFSETQRNKGNFPGRFSGRQFSNSRSEMNVSTLELGDSALYLCASSLVVTSLNEQFFGPGTRLTVL.

This clonotype was detected only a few times. V is TRBV4-1 and J is TRBJ2-1; 8 positions match TRBD2. The V gene's germline CDR1 is MGHRA and CDR2 YSYEKL. The ends lost 4 bases at V and 2 bases at J; junction bases unmatched: 7. CDR3 length: 16 amino acids. The CDR3 loop is CASSRRLARPYNEQFF. The CDR3 region has the DNA TGCGCCAGCAGCCGAAGACTAGCGAGGCCCTACAATGAGCAGTTCTTC.

The chain recombines TRBV4-3 with TRBJ2-1; maybe TRBD2 (6 bases). Between the trimmed V and J ends, which lost 3 bases and 8 bases, there was a span of 11 bases. The CDR3 has 13 residues. Germline V gene sequence: CDR1 LGHNA, CDR2 YSLEER. The CDR3 sequence: CASSQTRTYEQFF. Written as DNA, the CDR3 is TGCGCCAGCAGCCAGACTAGAACCTATGAGCAGTTCTTC.

This clonotype appeared a few times. The chain couples TRBV20-1 to TRBJ2-5; no clear D. The CDR3 covers 13 residues. CDR1 is DFQATT and CDR2 is SNEGSKA in the germline V gene (reference sequence). V was shortened by 2 bases and J by 2 bases, with 9 bases between the two germline ends. The CDR3 DNA reads TGCAGTGCTAGAACTGCAGCGCAAGAGACCCAGTACTTC. It encodes CSARTAAQETQYF.

This clonotype was seen more than once but under ten times. The chain is built from TRBV4-1 and TRBJ1-1, with D unclear. Between the trimmed V and J ends, which lost 3 bases and 4 bases, there was a span of 12 bases. Germline V gene sequence: CDR1 MGHRA, CDR2 YSYEKL. The CDR3 totals 14 residues. The CDR3 region is CASSHYKEGTEAFF. CDR3 DNA: TGCGCCAGCAGCCATTATAAGGAGGGCACTGAAGCTTTCTTT.

This clonotype showed up just once. The rearrangement joins TRBV4-3 to TRBJ2-7; D gene uncertain. This CDR3 has 15 amino acids. V lost 1 base and J lost 1, with 11 bases in between. Germline V gene lookup returns CDR1 LGHNA and CDR2 YSLEER. The chain's CDR3 is CASSQGFGLSYEQYF. CDR3 nucleotide sequence: TGCGCCAGCAGCCAAGGTTTCGGGCTTTCCTACGAGCAGTACTTC.

This clonotype was recorded at least ten times. J is TRBJ2-3 and V is TRBV28, with D tentatively TRBD2 (7 bases). Germline V gene lookup returns CDR1 MDHEN and CDR2 SYDVKM. The CDR3 spans 14 residues. This CDR3 reads CAARRGGGQDTQYF. The CDR3 nucleotides read TGTGCAGCTCGTAGGGGGGGGGGCCAGGATACGCAGTATTTT.

The chain employs TRBV2 and TRBJ2-1; the match to TRBD2 covers 7 bases. Germline V lookup: CDR1 SNHLY, CDR2 FYNNEI. The V segment lost 9 bases and the J segment 5 bases; nucleotides outside the gene matches: 13. The CDR3 contains 15 residues. The CDR3 DNA is TGTGCCAGTGTGTTAGACGCGGGAGTGGACAATGAGCAGTTCTTC. Translating gives CASVLDAGVDNEQFF.

This clonotype was detected only a few times. This chain links TRBV5-1 with TRBJ1-5; no clear D. CDR3 length: 15 amino acids. V was clipped by 5 bases and J by 0 bases, with 12 bases between them. In germline, CDR1 is SGHRS, CDR2 YFSETQ. The CDR3 spells CASRSDGDSNQPQHF. The CDR3 DNA sequence: TGCGCCAGCAGATCGGACGGAGATAGCAATCAGCCCCAGCATTTT.

The rearrangement uses TRBV6-5 and TRBJ1-2; D is perhaps TRBD1 (5 bases). The CDR3 runs 13 residues. Trimming shortened V by 6 bases and J by 6 bases, and 14 bases separated the two germline ends. CDR1 is MNHEY, CDR2 SVGAGI, per germline. For the CDR3, the DNA is TGTGCCAGCAGGGGTTTGACAGTTGATGGCTACACCTTC. This codes for CASRGLTVDGYTF.

There are a few counts of this clonotype. The chain has TRBV9 and TRBJ1-1, with D hard to call. The CDR3 consists of 14 residues. Trimming stripped 0 bases from V and 4 bases from J, with 10 bases between. CDR1 and CDR2 (germline): SGDLS, YYNGEE. CDR3 in amino acids: CASSVEGQATEAFF. The CDR3 DNA follows: TGTGCCAGCAGCGTAGAAGGGCAGGCCACTGAAGCTTTCTTT. Looking up the rest from reference TRBV9 and TRBJ1-1 gives the full variable domain: DSGVTQTPKHLITATGQRVTLRCSPRSGDLSVYWYQQSLDQGLQFLIQYYNGEERAKGNILERFSAQQFPDLHSELNLSSLELGDSALYFCASSVEGQATEAFFGQGTRLTVV.

This clonotype appeared a few times. The rearrangement uses TRBV12-3 or TRBV12-4 and TRBJ2-6, with D hard to call. The CDR3 has 15 residues. Trimming removed 6 bases at V and 0 bases at J, with 9 bases between. This chain's CDR3 is CASRFQSSGANVLTF. CDR3 DNA: TGTGCCAGCAGGTTTCAGTCCTCTGGGGCCAACGTCCTGACTTTC.

The gene calls are TRBV3-1 and TRBJ1-5; D is unclear. The CDR3 has 14 residues. V was cut by 0 bases and J by 10 bases, with 13 bases left in between. The germline CDR1 and CDR2 sequences are LGHDT and YNNKEL (reference sequence). CDR3 bases: TGTGCCAGCAGCCAAGACCACCGAATACACCCCCAGCATTTT. Amino acids: CASSQDHRIHPQHF.

This chain links TRBV6-2 or TRBV6-3 with TRBJ2-7; 10 bases line up with TRBD1. The J call may be mistaken, given a closer DNA end match to TRBJ2-1. CDR3 size: 17 residues. CDR1 is MNHEY and CDR2 is SVGEGT in the germline V gene. CDR3 in amino acids: CASRRDRGSGAHNEQFF. In DNA form, the CDR3 reads TGTGCCAGCAGGCGGGACAGGGGAAGCGGGGCCCACAATGAGCAGTTCTTC.

Concerning this clonotype itself: Relative to the germline gene, one junction end is altered; a read error may explain this. J is TRBJ1-5 and V is TRBV2; D remains ambiguous. CDR3 length: 15 residues. CDR1 is SNHLY, CDR2 FYNNEI, per germline. The CDR3 reads CASSERREINQPQHF. CDR3 coding DNA: TGCGCCAGCAGTGAACGTAGGGAGATAAATCAGCCCCAGCATTTT.

V is TRBV25-1 and J is TRBJ2-6; D gene uncertain. Germline V gene sequence: CDR1 MGHDK, CDR2 SYGVNS. This CDR3 is 17 amino acids long. The V gene lost 1 base and the J gene lost 0 bases, with 10 bases spanning the gap. In nucleotides, the CDR3 is TGTGCCAGCAGTGAATTGGGCAGTAACTCTGGGGCCAACGTCCTGACTTTC. This sequence encodes CASSELGSNSGANVLTF.

This clonotype occurred a few times. J is TRBJ2-5 and V is TRBV29-1; D call uncertain. Deletions cut 5 bases from V and 2 bases from J, with 9 bases between. Looked up from germline, CDR1 is SQVTM and CDR2 is ANQGSEA. CDR3 length equals 12 residues. DNA of the CDR3: TGCAGCGTTTACAGATTTCAAGAGACCCAGTACTTC. It translates to CSVYRFQETQYF.